The rows below give T cell receptor beta chains drawn from one sample of a study of cytomegalovirus exposure and HLA in healthy donors. TCRdb's table, derived via immunoSEQ multiplex PCR, lists solely in-frame clones and lacks some. The data show fewer than 250,000 clones, about four fifths seen once. Material for sequencing was PBMCs. The origin of the receptors is a woman aged 45-59 years in good health and CMV-seropositive. The CDR3 runs from the conserved cysteine through the conserved F or W. A D gene is named only where the DNA matches it firmly. Expanded clones are given a class, and other clones once, few, many or no size at all.

d_call	clone_size	j_call	v_call	cdr3_nt	cdr3_aa
NA	NA	TRBJ2-1	TRBV29-1	TGCAGCGTTGATATTGCTGGCGGGGAGCAGTTCTTC	CSVDIAGGEQFF
NA	NA	TRBJ2-7	TRBV7-9	TGTGCCAGCAGCTTAGTGGAGCACGAGCAGTACTTC	CASSLVEHEQYF
TRBD1	NA	TRBJ2-1	TRBV29-1	TGCAGCGTTGTCGCGGACAGGGGTTACGATGAGCAGTTCTTC	CSVVADRGYDEQFF
TRBD1	NA	TRBJ1-6	TRBV2	TGTGCCAGCAGTCCGGACAGGAATTCACCCCTCCACTTT	CASSPDRNSPLHF
NA	NA	TRBJ1-4	TRBV2	TGTGCCAGCAACATGGCGGCCGGCGAAAAACTGTTTTTT	CASNMAAGEKLFF
NA	NA	TRBJ1-1	TRBV19	TGTGCCAGTGAAGCGGGTGGAAGTGCTGAAGCTTTCTTT	CASEAGGSAEAFF
NA	NA	TRBJ1-2	TRBV30	TGTGCCTGGAGTCGGACTTTCGAAGGCTCCTATGGCTACACCTTC	CAWSRTFEGSYGYTF
TRBD1	NA	TRBJ1-5	TRBV18	TGTGCCAGCTCACATCTCGGACAGGGTCGTTATCAGCCCCAGCATTTT	CASSHLGQGRYQPQHF
NA	NA	TRBJ2-6	TRBV10-1	TGCGCCAGCAGTGAGTCTCCCCTCTCTGGGGCCAACGTCCTGACTTTC	CASSESPLSGANVLTF
NA	NA	TRBJ2-7	TRBV18	TGTGCCAGCTCACCATGGGACTCCCGCGAGCAGTACTTC	CASSPWDSREQYF
NA	few	TRBJ2-7	TRBV30	TGTGCCTGGAGTGTCGGGCAGGGATCCTACGAGCAGTACTTC	CAWSVGQGSYEQYF
TRBD2	NA	TRBJ2-5	TRBV5-1	TGCGCCAGCAGCTTGGCCCTCCTAGCGGAAGAGACCCAGTACTTC	CASSLALLAEETQYF
NA	NA	TRBJ1-1	TRBV9	TGTGCCAGCAGCGAGGGGTGGGAGGCGAAGGGCACTGAAGCTTTCTTT	CASSEGWEAKGTEAFF
NA	NA	TRBJ1-1	TRBV7-9	TGTGCCAGCAGCTTAGTTAGCACTGAAGCTTTCTTT	CASSLVSTEAFF
TRBD2	NA	TRBJ2-7	TRBV2	TGTGCCAGCAAGACAGCGGGGGTATACGAGCAGTACTTC	CASKTAGVYEQYF
TRBD1	NA	TRBJ2-5	TRBV6-5	TGTGCCAGCAGTCGGGGACAGGATAAAGAGACCCAGTACTTC	CASSRGQDKETQYF
TRBD1	NA	TRBJ1-1	TRBV5-1	TGCGCCAGCAGCTGGACCACAGGGGTCTACACTGAAGCTTTCTTT	CASSWTTGVYTEAFF
NA	NA	TRBJ1-3	TRBV5-1	TGCGCCAGCAGCCTTGACAGCTCTGGAAACACCATATATTTT	CASSLDSSGNTIYF
NA	NA	TRBJ1-2	TRBV19	TGTGCCAGTAGTGCCCAGGGAAAGGGACTCGGCTACACCTTC	CASSAQGKGLGYTF
NA	NA	TRBJ1-1	TRBV5-4	TGTGCCAGCAGCTTAGACCCGGAACAGATGAACACTGAAGCTTTCTTT	CASSLDPEQMNTEAFF
NA	NA	TRBJ2-1	TRBV5-8	TGTGCCAGCAGCTCGGGACTGAGCTCCTACAATGAGCAGTTCTTC	CASSSGLSSYNEQFF
TRBD1	NA	TRBJ2-1	TRBV5-1	TGCGCCAGCAGCTTGGATGCGGACAGGAGCTCCTACAATGAGCAGTTCTTC	CASSLDADRSSYNEQFF
TRBD2	few	TRBJ2-7	TRBV28	TGTGCCACCTGGACTAGCGACGAGCAGTACTTC	CATWTSDEQYF
TRBD1	NA	TRBJ2-4	TRBV28	TGTGCCAGCAGAATAGGAAGGACAGGGGTAAAAAACATTCAGTACTTC	CASRIGRTGVKNIQYF
NA	NA	TRBJ1-1	TRBV30	TGTGCCTGGAGTGTTCGTAACACTGAAGCTTTCTTT	CAWSVRNTEAFF
TRBD1	NA	TRBJ2-1	TRBV5-1	TGCGCCAGCGAGGCCTGGACAGGGGTTAGGAATGAGCAGTTCTTC	CASEAWTGVRNEQFF
NA	NA	TRBJ1-1	TRBV29-1	TGCAGCGTGTTCCGGGGGAACACTGAAGCTTTCTTT	CSVFRGNTEAFF
TRBD1	NA	TRBJ1-2	TRBV15	TGTGCCACCAGCAGAGAAGGACAGGGGGCGTCCTATGGCTACACCTTC	CATSREGQGASYGYTF
NA	NA	TRBJ2-1	TRBV7-2	TGTGCTAGCAGCCTCTCGGGGCCAGGGGCTCGGAATGAGCAGTTCTTC	CASSLSGPGARNEQFF
NA	NA	TRBJ1-4	TRBV15	TGTGCCACCGGTTGGGGGGCTAATGAAAAACTGTTTTTT	CATGWGANEKLFF
NA	NA	TRBJ1-2	TRBV5-5	TGTGCCAGCAGCTCGGTGGGGGGGAGGGCGGATGGCTACACCTTC	CASSSVGGRADGYTF
NA	NA	TRBJ1-2	TRBV2	TGTGCCAGCAGTGAATTTGGGGACATAAGGGGCTACACCTTC	CASSEFGDIRGYTF
NA	NA	TRBJ2-3	TRBV28	TGTGCCAGCACCTCCGGCACAGATACGCAGTATTTT	CASTSGTDTQYF
NA	NA	TRBJ1-2	TRBV30	TGTGCCTGGAGCAATTATGGCTACACCTTC	CAWSNYGYTF
NA	NA	TRBJ2-1	TRBV5-1	TGCGCCAGCAGGGGCTCGACGGGGAATTCGGGCTACAATGAGCAGTTCTTC	CASRGSTGNSGYNEQFF
NA	NA	TRBJ2-6	TRBV7-2	TGTGCCAGCAGCGCAGGGCAGGGGGCCAACGTCCTGACTTTC	CASSAGQGANVLTF
TRBD2	NA	TRBJ2-1	TRBV7-6	TGTGCCAGCAGCCCAACCTTTAGCGGGGGGGGCAATGAGCAGTTCTTC	CASSPTFSGGGNEQFF
NA	NA	TRBJ2-3	TRBV15	TGTGCCACCAGCAGAGCAGTAGATACGCAGTATTTT	CATSRAVDTQYF
TRBD1	NA	TRBJ1-5	TRBV30	TGTGCCTGGAGTCAGGGACAGGGTAGAGATCAGCCCCAGCATTTT	CAWSQGQGRDQPQHF
NA	NA	TRBJ2-3	TRBV28	TGTGCCAGCAGTCCCCGGGATACGCAGTATTTT	CASSPRDTQYF